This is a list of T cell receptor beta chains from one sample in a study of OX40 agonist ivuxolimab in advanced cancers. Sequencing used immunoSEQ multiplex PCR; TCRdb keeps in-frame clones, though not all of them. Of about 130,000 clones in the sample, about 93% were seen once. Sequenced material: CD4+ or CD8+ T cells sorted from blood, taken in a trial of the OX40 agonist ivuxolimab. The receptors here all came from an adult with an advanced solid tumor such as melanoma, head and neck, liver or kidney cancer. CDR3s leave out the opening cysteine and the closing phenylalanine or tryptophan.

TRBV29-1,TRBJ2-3,SVAQTGGDTQY
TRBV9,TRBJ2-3,ASSRQGTDTQY
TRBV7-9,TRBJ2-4,ASSLLGIAKNIQY
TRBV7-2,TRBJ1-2,ASSPSRGNYGYT
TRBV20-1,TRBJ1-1,SASRGLEAF
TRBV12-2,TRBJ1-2,ASRPGGLGVRDYGYT
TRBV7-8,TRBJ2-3,ASSFVRAGTTDTQY
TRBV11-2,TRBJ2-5,ASSLGQGTQETQY
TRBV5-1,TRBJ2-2,ASSQGTGVGELF
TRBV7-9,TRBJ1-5,ASSIDRDQPQH
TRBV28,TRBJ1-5,ASSFKGATGQPQH
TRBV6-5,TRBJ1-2,ASSYPRGGYT
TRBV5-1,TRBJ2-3,ASSRNGQSTDTQY
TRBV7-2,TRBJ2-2,ASRSPKGSTAGELF
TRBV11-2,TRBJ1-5,ASSLRGGGYSNQPQH
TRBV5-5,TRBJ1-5,ASSVQGYSNQPQH
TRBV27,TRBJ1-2,ASSLDRINYGYT
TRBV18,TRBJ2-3,ASSSTVLWGTDTQY
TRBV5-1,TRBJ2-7,ASSWTGGLDEQY
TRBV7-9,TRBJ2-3,ASRRTSTDTQY
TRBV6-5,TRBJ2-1,ASSPGGAHNEQF
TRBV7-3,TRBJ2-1,ASSLVGVVINEQF
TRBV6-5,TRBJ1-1,ASNFGMEAF
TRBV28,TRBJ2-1,ASRGQARHNEQF